The rows below give T cell receptor beta chains drawn from one sample of a study of T cells in tuberculosis. Libraries were prepared by immunoSEQ multiplex PCR; TCRdb keeps only in-frame clonotypes and omits some of them. The sample consists of approximately 59,000 clones, approximately 88% of them appearing once. Sequenced: CD1b-GMM tetramer-negative cells sorted from PBMCs. All receptors come from an adult woman with latent tuberculosis. Both conserved end residues are part of each CDR3. D genes are given only for firm matches. Size is stated for part of the rows, as once, few or many counts, or as a class when the clone is expanded.

j_call,clone_size,cdr3_length,d_call,v_call,cdr3_nt,cdr3_aa
TRBJ2-2,-,18,TRBD1,TRBV2,TGTGCCAGCAGTGGAAACCCCGGGACAGGGCGCAACACCGGGGAGCTGTTTTTT,CASSGNPGTGRNTGELFF
TRBJ1-1,-,14,TRBD1,TRBV19,TGTGCCAGTAGTATGGGACAGGGTGAGACTGAAGCTTTCTTT,CASSMGQGETEAFF
TRBJ2-5,-,14,TRBD1,TRBV11-2,TGTGCCAGCAGCTCGCGACAGGGGTTAGAGACCCAGTACTTC,CASSSRQGLETQYF
TRBJ2-5,-,16,-,TRBV2,TGTGCCAGCAGTGTCGACCACATGGGAGTAGGGGAGACCCAGTACTTC,CASSVDHMGVGETQYF
TRBJ1-6,-,14,-,TRBV5-6,TGTGCCAGCAGCTTGATTGGGGCCAATTCACCCCTCCACTTT,CASSLIGANSPLHF
TRBJ2-1,few,15,TRBD2,TRBV7-3,TGTGCCAGCAGCTCGACTAGCGGGATTTTCAATGAGCAGTTCTTC,CASSSTSGIFNEQFF
TRBJ1-2,-,22,-,TRBV13,TGTGCCAGCAGCTTAGGGGGGGGCCCGGGGGGCCTGAACCTCAGTCCTAACTATGGCTACACCTTC,CASSLGGGPGGLNLSPNYGYTF
TRBJ1-5,once,14,-,TRBV27,TGTGCCAGCAGTTCCGGGGGCGGGGGTCAGCCCCAGCATTTT,CASSSGGGGQPQHF
TRBJ1-1,-,15,-,TRBV6-1,TGTGCCAGCAGTAAGGGTGCAGGGCAGGGCACTGAAGCTTTCTTT,CASSKGAGQGTEAFF
TRBJ2-3,-,16,-,TRBV9,TGTGCCAGCAGCGTAGGAGGTGGCTCGACCACAGATACGCAGTATTTT,CASSVGGGSTTDTQYF
TRBJ2-5,-,12,-,TRBV5-4,TGTGCCAGCAGCTTGAGCGGAGAGACCCAGTACTTC,CASSLSGETQYF
TRBJ2-1,-,16,TRBD1,TRBV5-4,TGTGCCAGCAGCTCCCAAAAGACAGGGTTGGTGAGTGAGCAGTTCTTC,CASSSQKTGLVSEQFF
TRBJ1-2,-,15,TRBD1,TRBV7-6,TGTGCCAGCAGCGACCTGACAGGGGGCGAGGATGGCTACACCTTC,CASSDLTGGEDGYTF
TRBJ2-7,-,16,TRBD1,TRBV7-6,TGTGCCAGCAGCTTAGACGTCCGGACAGGGCTCGGCGAGCAGTACTTC,CASSLDVRTGLGEQYF
TRBJ2-7,-,15,TRBD2,TRBV5-6,TGTGCCAGCAGCTTGCGAAGGACTAGCGGGAGTGAAGAGTACTTC,CASSLRRTSGSEEYF
TRBJ2-6,-,13,-,TRBV6-4,TGTGCCAGCAGTCAAGAGGGGGCCAACGTCCTGACTTTC,CASSQEGANVLTF
TRBJ1-1,-,15,TRBD1,TRBV10-3,TGTGCCATCAGTGAGGCGTCAGGGGGCTTCACTGAAGCTTTCTTT,CAISEASGGFTEAFF
TRBJ2-1,once,15,-,TRBV7-9,TGTGCCAGCAGTTTCCCCGGGACTGGTATAAATGAGCAGTTCTTC,CASSFPGTGINEQFF
TRBJ2-7,-,14,TRBD2,TRBV4-1,TGCGCCAGCAGCCAAGGGATAAGCGGGAAGGAGCAGTACTTC,CASSQGISGKEQYF
TRBJ2-3,-,15,-,TRBV18,TGTGCCAGCTCACCATTGGAGTTTGGCACAGATACGCAGTATTTT,CASSPLEFGTDTQYF
TRBJ2-1,-,14,-,TRBV6-5,TGTGCCAGCAGTAGACAGAGCTCCTACAATGAGCAGTTCTTC,CASSRQSSYNEQFF
TRBJ1-1,-,16,-,TRBV6-4,TGTGCCAGCAGTCCCGGGGCAGGAGGGGGGGACACTGAAGCTTTCTTT,CASSPGAGGGDTEAFF
TRBJ2-7,-,15,-,TRBV4-1,TGCGCCAGCAGCCGGTCTATCAGCGGGTTAGACGAGCAGTACTTC,CASSRSISGLDEQYF
TRBJ2-3,-,16,TRBD2,TRBV30,TGTGCCTGGAGGTCCGGGACTAGCGGGATCACAGATACGCAGTATTTT,CAWRSGTSGITDTQYF
TRBJ2-1,-,16,TRBD2,TRBV19,TGTGCCAGTACCGCCGGGACTAGCGTTTTTTACAATGAGCAGTTCTTC,CASTAGTSVFYNEQFF
TRBJ1-1,-,13,-,TRBV6-5,TGTGCCAGCAGTTACTCGACTTACACTGAAGCTTTCTTT,CASSYSTYTEAFF
TRBJ2-1,once,15,TRBD2,TRBV7-3,TGTGCCAGCAGCTTAAGTTACGGGACTATTATCGAGCAGTTCTTC,CASSLSYGTIIEQFF
TRBJ1-5,-,15,TRBD1,TRBV7-2,TGTGCCAGCAGCGTCGGGACAGGGGGTCGACAGCCCCAGCATTTT,CASSVGTGGRQPQHF
TRBJ2-7,-,9,-,TRBV2,TGTGGTGCGGGTTACGAGCAGTACTTC,CGAGYEQYF
TRBJ1-6,-,14,-,TRBV30,TGTGCCTGGAGTGTGGGGGCGGAAAATTCACCCCTCCACTTT,CAWSVGAENSPLHF
TRBJ2-2,-,14,TRBD1,TRBV5-8,TGTGCCAGCGGGGACAGGGCGAACACCGGGGAGCTGTTTTTT,CASGDRANTGELFF
TRBJ2-1,-,17,TRBD2,TRBV25-1,TGTGCCAGCACGCGCCGCCAAGATCTAGCGGGGGCAGGAGAGCAGTTCTTC,CASTRRQDLAGAGEQFF
TRBJ2-2,-,17,TRBD1,TRBV4-2,TGTGCCAGCAGCCATCAAACAGGGGGCTTTAACACCGGGGAGCTGTTTTTT,CASSHQTGGFNTGELFF
TRBJ2-2,few,14,TRBD1,TRBV29-1,TGCAGCGCTCAGACAGGGGGGAACACCGGGGAGCTGTTTTTT,CSAQTGGNTGELFF
TRBJ1-4,-,14,-,TRBV9,TGTGCCAGCAGCGTAGCAGGGAGGGAGGAAAAACTGTTTTTT,CASSVAGREEKLFF
TRBJ1-6,-,16,TRBD1,TRBV9,TGTGCCAGCAGCGCGACTCAGGGGGCCAAGAATTCACCCCTCCACTTT,CASSATQGAKNSPLHF
TRBJ1-5,-,17,TRBD1,TRBV28,TGTGCCAGCAGTTGGGGACAGGTTTTCGTTAGCAATCAGCCCCAGCATTTT,CASSWGQVFVSNQPQHF
TRBJ1-3,-,13,TRBD1,TRBV7-9,TGTGCCAGCAGTACAACAGGGGTAAACACCATATATTTT,CASSTTGVNTIYF
TRBJ2-3,-,13,TRBD1,TRBV29-1,TGCAGCGGGGGGACAGGGAGCACAGATACGCAGTATTTT,CSGGTGSTDTQYF
TRBJ1-1,-,15,-,TRBV4-2,TGTGCCAGCAGCCGCCTCAGGGCGGGGCGGACTGAAGCTTTCTTT,CASSRLRAGRTEAFF
TRBJ1-1,-,14,-,TRBV6-1,TGTGCCAGCAGTCGACAGGCCGAGAACACTGAAGCTTTCTTT,CASSRQAENTEAFF
TRBJ2-1,-,13,TRBD2,TRBV5-1,TGCGCCAGCAGCTTTGGGACTAGCAGCGAGCAGTTCTTC,CASSFGTSSEQFF
TRBJ2-2,-,14,TRBD1,TRBV30,TGTGCCCGGGGGACAGGACTGAACACCGGGGAGCTGTTTTTT,CARGTGLNTGELFF
TRBJ2-7,-,11,-,TRBV20-1,TGCAGTGGGGGGCTTCTCGGCGAGCAGTACTTC,CSGGLLGEQYF
TRBJ1-2,-,12,-,TRBV5-1,TGCGCCAGCAGCCGGACGGACAGCGGCTACACCTTC,CASSRTDSGYTF
TRBJ2-5,-,13,-,TRBV30,TGTGCCTGGAGTGAGCAATGGGGGGGCTCCCAGTACTTC,CAWSEQWGGSQYF
TRBJ1-6,-,15,-,TRBV5-1,TGCGCCAGCAGCTTGGGGACAGATCAGGATTCACCCCTCCACTTT,CASSLGTDQDSPLHF
TRBJ1-6,-,14,-,TRBV14,TGTGCCAGCAGCGCTCGGGGGTTCGATTCACCCCTCCACTTT,CASSARGFDSPLHF